This entry lists 32 T cell receptor beta chains sequenced from one sample in a study of regulatory T cells in long-lasting Graves disease. Both iRepertoire HTBI primers and Arm-PCR of CDR3 regions were used to build the TCR beta libraries. TCRdb called the multiplex PCR reads again in MiXCR, with one record for every CDR3 protein. The table has 400,000 to 550,000 distinct CDR3 sequences, around 14% seen once. Sample time point: newly diagnosed GD, antithyroid drugs for less than 3 months. RNA isolated from PBMCs was used to make the TCR library. The sample was also reused in another study, on T cells in Graves' hyperthyroidism and ophthalmopathy.

The material sequenced was peripheral blood mononuclear cells (PBMCs), taken at new diagnosis, from a patient treated with antithyroid drugs. All receptors derive from a woman aged 25 to 39 with Graves disease.

This chain uses TRBV27 with TRBJ1-1; D remains unclear. V lost 5 bases and J 1 base, leaving 11 bases between the germline ends. The CDR3 runs to 14 residues. CDR1 is MNHEY, CDR2 SMNVEV, per germline (reference sequence). The CDR3 protein is CASSLSYGNTEAFF. As DNA, the CDR3 is TGTGCCAGCAGTCTGTCATACGGGAACACTGAAGCTTTCTTT.

This clonotype was seen a few times. The chain recombines TRBV10-3 with TRBJ2-3, with 12 nucleotides matching TRBD1. The CDR3 loop spans 15 amino acids. Germline V gene lookup returns CDR1 ENHRY and CDR2 SYGVKD. Trimming cost V 4 bases and J 4 bases; bases outside gene matches: 3. This chain's CDR3 is CAISVGTGGSDTQYF. In DNA, the CDR3 is TGTGCCATCAGTGTGGGGACAGGGGGCTCAGATACGCAGTATTTT.

The V gene is TRBV15, the J gene TRBJ1-1; D ambiguous. The germline V gene has CDR1 LNHNV and CDR2 YYDKDF (reference sequence). With 1 base removed from V and 2 bases from J, the gap between germline ends came to 8 bases. This CDR3 spans 14 amino acids. The CDR3 DNA is TGTGCCACCAGCAGAGCTGAGGATAACACTGAAGCTTTCTTT. It specifies CATSRAEDNTEAFF.

This chain joins TRBV20-1 and TRBJ2-2; the D gene is possibly TRBD2 (6 bases). Germline CDR1 reads DFQATT; CDR2 reads SNEGSKA (reference sequence). The V end was cut by 1 base, the J end by 1 base, with 10 bases between. The CDR3 contains 15 residues. CDR3 region: CSARVRRENTGELFF. The CDR3 coding sequence is TGCAGTGCTAGAGTCCGGCGGGAGAACACCGGGGAGCTGTTTTTT.

This clonotype was detected many times. The chain is built from TRBV3-1 and TRBJ1-1; D is possibly TRBD1 (5 bases). The CDR3 covers 15 residues. Germline CDR1 and CDR2: LGHDT and YNNKEL (reference sequence). With 3 bases removed from V and 7 bases from J, the gap between germline ends came to 18 bases. CDR3 DNA sequence: TGTGCCAGCAGCCAGCGGGCTCGCTTAGGGGATGAAGCTTTCTTT. Translated, it gives CASSQRARLGDEAFF.

This chain links TRBV5-1 with TRBJ2-3; 9 nucleotides match TRBD2. The CDR3 runs 16 residues. The germline V gene has CDR1 SGHRS and CDR2 YFSETQ. V was pared by 2 bases and J by 2 bases, with 6 bases of the junction left unmatched. As DNA, the CDR3 is TGCGCCAGCAGCTTCCGACTAGCGGCCATCACAGATACGCAGTATTTT. Translating gives CASSFRLAAITDTQYF.

This clonotype was picked up many times. This chain uses TRBV12-3 or TRBV12-4 with TRBJ1-1; D unclear. V shed 6 bases and J shed 4 bases, with 15 bases lying between them. This CDR3 comprises 14 residues. Here the CDR3 DNA reads TGTGCCAGCAGCGTTCCGGGAGGTAGCACTGAAGCTTTCTTT. This translates into CASSVPGGSTEAFF.

The chain is built from TRBV28 and TRBJ2-3, with 11 bases that match TRBD2. The CDR3 consists of 16 residues. With 6 bases clipped from V and 0 bases from J, the junction kept 5 bases outside the gene matches. In germline, CDR1 is MDHEN, CDR2 SYDVKM. CDR3 sequence reads: CASSSSGRKSTDTQYF. DNA for the CDR3: TGTGCCAGCAGCTCTAGCGGGAGGAAAAGCACAGATACGCAGTATTTT.

With regard to this clonotype: This clone may be a read error of a much larger clone one base away. The chain joins TRBV27 to TRBJ1-4; D remains unclear. Trimming took 3 bases from V and 10 from J, leaving 18 bases between them. The CDR3 spans 15 residues. Germline-derived CDR1 and CDR2 are MNHEY and SMNVEV (reference sequence). CDR3 coding DNA: TGTGCCAGCAGTTTGACCGGGCCACCGGATGGAAAACTGTTTTTT. Its protein is CASSLTGPPDGKLFF.

Many counts were recorded for this clonotype. The rearrangement joins TRBV28 to TRBJ2-7; 11 nucleotides align to TRBD2. CDR1 is MDHEN, CDR2 SYDVKM, per germline. V lost 3 bases and J lost 2; bases outside the gene matches: 9. This CDR3 comprises 17 residues. The DNA of the CDR3 is TGTGCCAGCAGTTTCACGGCTAGCGGGGGGCCCACCTACGAGCAGTACTTC. Translating it yields CASSFTASGGPTYEQYF.

The chain uses TRBV25-1 and TRBJ2-1; tentative D call: TRBD1 (5 bases). V gave up 8 bases and J gave up 8 bases, with 10 bases separating them. The CDR3 extends over 11 amino acids. Germline V gene data show CDR1 as MGHDK and CDR2 as SYGVNS. The DNA of the CDR3 is TGTGCCAGCCTCGTGGGGCATGAGCAGTTCTTC. Translating gives CASLVGHEQFF.

J is TRBJ1-1 and V is TRBV5-1; 9 nucleotides align to TRBD1. Germline CDR1 and CDR2: SGHRS and YFSETQ. V lost 8 bases, J lost 1 base, and 3 bases stayed unmatched. This CDR3 comprises 13 residues. Here the CDR3 reads CASTGGPNTEAFF. In nucleotides, the CDR3 is TGCGCCAGTACAGGGGGCCCGAACACTGAAGCTTTCTTT.

In this sample, this clonotype turned up many times. The V and J genes are TRBV27 and TRBJ2-7; D is ambiguous. The germline gives CDR1 MNHEY, CDR2 SMNVEV (reference sequence). V lost 3 bases to trimming and J lost 0 bases, with 12 bases between them. The length of the CDR3 is 15 residues. CDR3 coding DNA: TGTGCCAGCAGTTTTTCGGAAATCAGCTCCTACGAGCAGTACTTC. Translating gives CASSFSEISSYEQYF.

As regards this clonotype: Germline and junction disagree at one end, which may indicate a read error. The rearrangement uses TRBV6-1 and TRBJ2-1; 11 nucleotides agree with TRBD2. The length of the CDR3 is 14 residues. Looked up from germline, CDR1 is MNHNS and CDR2 is SASEGT. CDR3 coding DNA: TGTGCCAGCAGGACTAGCGGGGCCTACAATAAGCAGTTCTTC. This sequence encodes CASRTSGAYNKQFF.

This clonotype has a handful of counts. The rearrangement joins TRBV11-3 to TRBJ2-2; TRBD2 aligns across 8 bases. Trimming took 5 bases from V and 7 from J; bases not matched to a gene: 12. The CDR3 totals 16 residues. Germline values: CDR1 SGHNT, CDR2 YENEEA. CDR3 nucleotide sequence: TGTGCCAGCAGCGCGGCGGTAGCGGGATTTGGCGGGGAGCTGTTTTTT. It encodes CASSAAVAGFGGELFF.

The sample holds a few counts of this clonotype. This chain links TRBV20-1 with TRBJ1-1; TRBD1 matches at 7 bases. The V gene end was trimmed by 7 bases and the J gene end by 1 base; junction bases not matched to a gene: 9. From germline, CDR1 is DFQATT and CDR2 SNEGSKA (reference sequence). The length of the CDR3 is 14 residues. CDR3 coding DNA: TGCAGTGTCTTTATCCCAGGGGGGAACACTGAAGCTTTCTTT. Its translation: CSVFIPGGNTEAFF.

This clonotype was counted between two and nine times. The chain uses TRBV10-3 and TRBJ2-3, with a weak D call TRBD1 (6 bases). Trimming shortened V by 2 bases and J by 2 bases, and 11 bases separated the two germline ends. Germline-derived CDR1 and CDR2 are ENHRY and SYGVKD. CDR3 length equals 15 residues. The CDR3 region is CAISEKPGDTDTQYF. CDR3 nucleotide sequence: TGTGCCATCAGTGAGAAACCAGGGGACACAGATACGCAGTATTTT.

This clonotype was counted at least ten times. V and J are TRBV2 and TRBJ1-1, with TRBD1 as a possible D gene (6 bases). The germline CDR1 and CDR2 sequences are SNHLY and FYNNEI. CDR3 length: 13 amino acids. Trimming shortened V by 10 bases and J by 1 base, and 13 bases separated the two germline ends. The CDR3 here is CAITGHQNTEAFF. The DNA for the CDR3 is TGTGCCATCACGGGACACCAGAACACTGAAGCTTTCTTT. Looking up the rest from reference TRBV2 and TRBJ1-1 gives the full variable domain: EPEVTQTPSHQVTQMGQEVILRCVPISNHLYFYWYRQILGQKVEFLVSFYNNEISEKSEIFDDQFSVERPDGSNFTLKIRSTKLEDSAMYFCAITGHQNTEAFFGQGTRLTVV.

The chain carries TRBV5-1 and TRBJ1-4; a weak D match, TRBD1 (5 bases). The ends were cut back, 5 bases at V and 3 bases at J, with 14 bases in the middle. CDR3 length: 15 amino acids. Germline assignment: CDR1 SGHRS and CDR2 YFSETQ. CDR3 protein: CASRVDTGPNEKLFF. The CDR3 nucleotides read TGCGCCAGCAGGGTGGACACGGGCCCTAATGAAAAACTGTTTTTT.

The chain has TRBV12-3 or TRBV12-4 and TRBJ2-3; 11 bases are a match to TRBD2. This CDR3 contains 15 residues. V lost 7 bases, J lost 4 bases, and 7 bases stayed unmatched. Here the CDR3 reads CASIALAGVSDTQYF. The DNA for the CDR3 is TGTGCCAGCATCGCACTAGCGGGAGTTTCAGATACGCAGTATTTT.

The chain is built from TRBV6-1 and TRBJ1-3; the match to TRBD1 covers 12 bases. V was clipped by 4 bases and J by 0 bases; unmatched bases: 10. Germline CDR1 MNHNS, CDR2 SASEGT. The CDR3 runs to 19 residues. DNA for the CDR3: TGTGCCAGCAGTGCCCTGGGGACAGGGGGCGAACTCTCTGGAAACACCATATATTTT. This gives the protein CASSALGTGGELSGNTIYF.

The chain couples TRBV24-1 to TRBJ2-1; no clear D gene. Per germline, CDR1 KGHDR and CDR2 SFDVKD. V shed 5 bases and J shed 2 bases, with 9 bases lying between them. The CDR3 length is 14 residues. The CDR3 coding sequence is TGTGCCACCAGTGGCCAGCAGCCCTACAATGAGCAGTTCTTC. It translates to CATSGQQPYNEQFF.

This clonotype has at least ten counts. The CDR3 loop is CSVEVRGKNEQFF. DNA of the CDR3: TGCAGCGTTGAAGTGCGGGGGAAAAATGAGCAGTTCTTC. The genes are TRBV29-1 and TRBJ2-1; 7 bases fit TRBD2. The CDR3 contains 13 residues. The V and J ends lost 1 base and 7 bases, in that order; junction bases with no gene match: 4. In germline, CDR1 is SQVTM, CDR2 ANQGSEA.

Ten or more counts support this clonotype. The CDR3 loop is CASSEKSSGTSTQYF. CDR3 DNA sequence: TGTGCCAGCAGTGAGAAGTCTAGCGGGACCTCCACCCAGTACTTC. This sequence joins TRBV2 and TRBJ2-5; 9 bases match TRBD2. Per the germline V gene, CDR1 is SNHLY and CDR2 is FYNNEI. The CDR3 consists of 15 residues. V trimming: 3 bases; J trimming: 8 bases; junction bases outside the gene matches: 10.

This clonotype was observed many times. The chain employs TRBV20-1 and TRBJ2-3; no firm D call. V lost 1 base and J 9 bases, leaving 14 bases between the germline ends. The CDR3 is 13 amino acids. Germline V CDR1 and CDR2: DFQATT, SNEGSKA (reference sequence). CDR3 coding DNA: TGCAGTGCTAGAGGTATCGTCTTTGGAACGCAGTATTTT. Amino acid sequence: CSARGIVFGTQYF.

This clonotype has more than one count but fewer than ten. The CDR3 sequence: CASSSGLAGFLSEQYF. The CDR3 nucleotides read TGTGCCAGCAGTTCTGGACTAGCGGGATTCCTAAGCGAGCAGTACTTC. The chain recombines TRBV28 with TRBJ2-7; the match to TRBD2 covers 12 bases. Germline V gene lookup returns CDR1 MDHEN and CDR2 SYDVKM. The CDR3 is made up of 16 amino acids. V shed 4 bases and J 6 bases; nucleotides not matched to a gene: 10.

This clonotype was picked up many times. The rearrangement joins TRBV5-1 to TRBJ2-3; D not certain. CDR3 length: 14 amino acids. Germline-derived CDR1 and CDR2 are SGHRS and YFSETQ. V dropped 6 bases and J dropped 1 base, with 12 bases sitting between them. CDR3 protein: CASMTASGTDTQYF. For the CDR3, the DNA is TGCGCCAGCATGACTGCTTCGGGCACAGATACGCAGTATTTT.

The chain couples TRBV19 to TRBJ1-2; D is possibly TRBD1 (6 bases). Per the germline V gene, CDR1 is LNHDA and CDR2 is SQIVND (reference sequence). CDR3 size: 14 residues. Deletions cut 3 bases from V and 2 bases from J, with 10 bases between. The CDR3 bases are TGTGCCAGTAGTATCCCGGGGGCAAACTATGGCTACACCTTC. Encoded protein: CASSIPGANYGYTF.

There are a few counts of this clonotype. The chain has TRBV18 and TRBJ2-6; 7 bases agree with TRBD1. Germline V gene data show CDR1 as KGHSH and CDR2 as LQKENI. V lost 2 bases and J lost 0; bases outside the gene matches: 1. The CDR3 runs 16 residues. CDR3 protein: CASSPWDSSGANVLTF. The CDR3 DNA sequence: TGTGCCAGCTCACCATGGGACAGCTCTGGGGCCAACGTCCTGACTTTC. Full variable domain (rest looked up from reference TRBV18 and TRBJ2-6): NAGVMQNPRHLVRRRGQEARLRCSPMKGHSHVYWYRQLPEEGLKFMVYLQKENIIDESGMPKERFSAEFPKEGPSILRIQQVVRGDSAAYFCASSPWDSSGANVLTFGAGSRLTVL.

This clonotype was observed a handful of times. This chain joins TRBV6-1 and TRBJ2-3, with D unresolved. V lost 2 bases and J 0 bases, leaving 9 bases between the germline ends. CDR3 length: 15 residues. Germline values: CDR1 MNHNS, CDR2 SASEGT. This CDR3 reads CASSERVSSTDTQYF. DNA of the CDR3: TGTGCCAGCAGTGAACGGGTATCTAGCACAGATACGCAGTATTTT.

This clonotype was recorded many times. V usage is TRBV30 and J usage is TRBJ1-5, with D uncertain. Trimming pared 5 bases from V and 0 bases from J, leaving 8 bases between. The CDR3 consists of 13 residues. From germline, CDR1 is GTSNPN and CDR2 SVGIG (reference sequence). CDR3 protein: CAWGRDSNQPQHF. In DNA, the CDR3 is TGTGCCTGGGGAAGAGATAGCAATCAGCCCCAGCATTTT.

The chain uses TRBV10-3 and TRBJ1-5, with D hard to call. The V gene's germline CDR1 is ENHRY and CDR2 SYGVKD. CDR3 length equals 13 residues. CDR3 sequence: CASPQEPNQPQHF. The CDR3 DNA reads as TGTGCTTCCCCGCAGGAGCCCAATCAGCCCCAGCATTTT.